The 17 T cell receptor beta chains in this list originate from one sample, sequenced in a study of lymphopenia after photon versus proton radiotherapy. Profiling relied on immunoSEQ multiplex PCR, and the TCRdb table lists in-frame clones only, not all of them. The sample shows over 55,000 clones, 87% of them seen only once. The source material was peripheral blood, sampled from a patient treated with proton-based radiotherapy. The receptors shown here come from a man older than 75 with esophageal cancer.

This rearrangement joins TRBV5-5 to TRBJ2-3; the match to TRBD2 covers 14 bases. Germline assignment: CDR1 SGHKS and CDR2 YYEKEE (reference sequence). V dropped 4 bases and J dropped 0; count of bases not matched to a gene: 7. This CDR3 has 18 residues. The DNA for the CDR3 is TGTGCCAGCAGCCGAGGACTAGCGGGAGGCCTTAGCACAGATACGCAGTATTTT. It translates to CASSRGLAGGLSTDTQYF.

The chain employs TRBV18 and TRBJ2-7; D is uncertain. The CDR3 runs to 14 residues. V was pared by 2 bases and J by 4 bases, with 12 bases between. Germline assignment: CDR1 KGHSH and CDR2 LQKENI. The CDR3 coding sequence is TGTGCCAGCTCACCAGGGCTAGTGAGTTACGAGCAGTACTTC. Protein sequence: CASSPGLVSYEQYF.

The rearrangement links TRBV10-1 to TRBJ2-1; 7 nucleotides line up with TRBD1. Germline loops: CDR1 WNHNN, CDR2 SYGVQD (reference sequence). The CDR3 extends over 14 amino acids. V trimming: 6 bases; J trimming: 7 bases; junction bases outside the gene matches: 9. In DNA form, the CDR3 reads TGCGCCAGCAGGGAAACAGGGGTAGGAAATGAGCAGTTCTTC. Translating it yields CASRETGVGNEQFF.

V is TRBV5-1 and J is TRBJ2-7, with a tentative D call TRBD1 (5 bases). V was clipped by 2 bases and J by 3 bases, with 12 bases between them. CDR1 is SGHRS, CDR2 YFSETQ, per germline. This CDR3 contains 14 residues. This CDR3 reads CASSFIGHGYEQYF. In nucleotides, the CDR3 is TGCGCCAGCAGCTTCATCGGACACGGCTACGAGCAGTACTTC.

The V call is TRBV6-5, the J call TRBJ1-1; D is possibly TRBD1 (5 bases). The CDR3 runs to 13 residues. From germline, CDR1 is MNHEY and CDR2 SVGAGI. The V gene lost 0 bases and the J gene lost 4 bases, with 6 bases spanning the gap. The CDR3 region is CASSYSRGTEAFF. The CDR3 coding sequence is TGTGCCAGCAGTTACTCGAGGGGCACTGAAGCTTTCTTT.

The chain joins TRBV10-3 to TRBJ2-7, with TRBD2 matching over 13 bases. V was pared by 5 bases and J by 5 bases, with 3 bases of the junction left unmatched. Germline V CDR1 and CDR2: ENHRY, SYGVKD. There are 14 residues in the CDR3. The chain's CDR3 is CAISTSGREHEQYF. The CDR3, as DNA: TGTGCCATCAGTACTAGCGGGAGGGAACACGAGCAGTACTTC.

CDR3 in DNA: TGTGCCAGCAGCCCGAGAGCGGGACAGGGTTTTAGCACCGGGGAGCTGTTTTTT. Amino acids: CASSPRAGQGFSTGELFF. The chain links TRBV7-8 to TRBJ2-2, with 9 nucleotides matching TRBD1. Trimming removed 5 bases from V and 4 bases from J; junction bases left unmatched: 14. Germline V gene sequence: CDR1 SGHVS, CDR2 FQNEAQ. The CDR3 length is 18 residues.

J is TRBJ1-2 and V is TRBV6-5; TRBD1 matches 9 bases. The CDR3 length is 15 residues. Trimming removed 6 bases from V and 7 bases from J; junction bases left unmatched: 12. The V gene's germline CDR1 is MNHEY and CDR2 SVGAGI. This CDR3 reads CASRSGTGLLGGYTF. In nucleotides, the CDR3 is TGTGCCAGCAGGTCCGGGACAGGGTTACTGGGTGGCTACACCTTC.

This clone was counted only a few times. J is TRBJ2-1 and V is TRBV7-9; the D is unclear. Germline CDR1 and CDR2: SEHNR and FQNEAQ (reference sequence). The CDR3 totals 14 residues. Trimming removed 3 bases from V and 2 bases from J, with 8 bases in between. In DNA form, the CDR3 reads TGTGCCAGCAGCTTCGCTACTCCCTACAATGAGCAGTTCTTC. Residues: CASSFATPYNEQFF.

This clone was detected only once. CDR3 sequence (DNA): TGTGCCAGCAGCTTAGGGGGTCGGTCACCCCTCCACTTT. Translated, it gives CASSLGGRSPLHF. The chain carries TRBV7-3 and TRBJ1-6; D is possibly TRBD1 (5 bases). This CDR3 is 13 amino acids long. Per the germline V gene, CDR1 is SGHTA and CDR2 is FQGTGA. Trimming removed 2 bases from V and 10 bases from J, with 9 bases in between.

This chain uses TRBV15 with TRBJ2-7, with D maybe TRBD1 (6 bases). Germline CDR1 and CDR2: LNHNV and YYDKDF (reference sequence). V lost 2 bases and J lost 7, with 12 bases in between. The CDR3 runs to 13 residues. CDR3 residues: CATSRQQGTEQYF. Written as DNA, the CDR3 is TGTGCCACCAGCAGACAACAGGGCACGGAGCAGTACTTC. The variable domain in full, completed from reference TRBV15 and TRBJ2-7, reads DAMVIQNPRYQVTQFGKPVTLSCSQTLNHNVMYWYQQKSSQAPKLLFHYYDKDFNNEADTPDNFQSRRPNTSFCFLDIRSPGLGDTAMYLCATSRQQGTEQYFGPGTRLTVT.

This chain joins TRBV19 and TRBJ1-1; 10 positions match TRBD1. Germline V gene lookup returns CDR1 LNHDA and CDR2 SQIVND (reference sequence). V shed 3 bases and J 6 bases; nucleotides not matched to a gene: 4. The CDR3 has 14 amino acids. The CDR3 nucleotides are TGTGCCAGTAGTATTCGACAGGGGGCGGCTGAAGCTTTCTTT. Protein: CASSIRQGAAEAFF. The complete variable domain, with remaining parts taken from reference TRBV19 and TRBJ1-1, reads DGGITQSPKYLFRKEGQNVTLSCEQNLNHDAMYWYRQDPGQGLRLIYYSQIVNDFQKGDIAEGYSVSREKKESFPLTVTSAQKNPTAFYLCASSIRQGAAEAFFGQGTRLTVV.

The chain has TRBV29-1 and TRBJ2-2, with D possibly TRBD1 on 7 matching bases. Germline V CDR1 and CDR2: SQVTM, ANQGSEA. CDR3 size: 13 residues. The germline V and J ends were trimmed by 3 bases and 6 bases, with 11 bases remaining between them. CDR3 in amino acids: CSVDGGGSGELFF. CDR3 in DNA: TGCAGCGTTGATGGAGGGGGCTCCGGGGAGCTGTTTTTT.

This rearrangement joins TRBV10-3 to TRBJ2-5; D assignment may be TRBD1 or TRBD2 (5 bases each). Germline V lookup: CDR1 ENHRY, CDR2 SYGVKD. Trimming pared 3 bases from V and 1 base from J, leaving 12 bases between. The CDR3 extends over 15 amino acids. CDR3 nucleotide sequence: TGTGCCATCAGTGAAGGGGCTGGGGGCCAAGAGACCCAGTACTTC. It yields the protein CAISEGAGGQETQYF.

Regarding this clone: Sequence at one end of the junction differs from germline and may be a read error. This chain joins TRBV7-8 and TRBJ2-3; 10 nucleotides match TRBD1. The CDR3 extends over 15 amino acids. In germline, CDR1 is SGHVS, CDR2 FQNEAQ. CDR3 region: CVSSPWTGGEDTQYF. DNA for the CDR3: TGTGTCAGCAGCCCTTGGACAGGGGGGGAGGATACGCAGTATTTT.

This clone has a single count. The chain links TRBV5-6 to TRBJ1-2; no clear D. The CDR3 consists of 15 residues. Germline loops: CDR1 SGHDT, CDR2 YYEEEE. Trimming cost V 4 bases and J 5 bases, with 18 bases left between them. The CDR3 bases are TGTGCCAGCAGCGCCGGGAGATCCGGGATATATGGCTACACCTTC. This sequence encodes CASSAGRSGIYGYTF.

The genes are TRBV10-3 and TRBJ1-5; D ambiguous. Trimming pared 0 bases from V and 0 bases from J, leaving 15 bases between. CDR1 and CDR2 (germline): ENHRY, SYGVKD. The CDR3 extends over 18 amino acids. CDR3 amino acids: CAISESPYVVASNQPQHF. The CDR3 coding sequence is TGTGCCATCAGTGAGTCTCCCTACGTTGTGGCTAGCAATCAGCCCCAGCATTTT.